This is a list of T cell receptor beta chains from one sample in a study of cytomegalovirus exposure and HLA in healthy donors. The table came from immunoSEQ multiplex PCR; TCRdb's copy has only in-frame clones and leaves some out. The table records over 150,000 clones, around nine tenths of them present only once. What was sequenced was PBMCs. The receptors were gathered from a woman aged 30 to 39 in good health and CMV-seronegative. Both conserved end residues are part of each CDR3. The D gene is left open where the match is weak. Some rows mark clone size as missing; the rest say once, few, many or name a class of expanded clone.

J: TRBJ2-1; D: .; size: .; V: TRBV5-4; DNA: TGTGCCGGTCCTAAAGGGAGGTACAATGAGCAGTTCTTC; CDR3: CAGPKGRYNEQFF
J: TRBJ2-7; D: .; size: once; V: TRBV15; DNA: TGTGCCACCAGCACCTCGACAGGCGGCCAATACGAGCAGTACTTC; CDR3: CATSTSTGGQYEQYF
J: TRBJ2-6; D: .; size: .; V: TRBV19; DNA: TGTGCCAGCGCCCTATGGGGGGCTGGGGCCAACGTCCTGACTTTC; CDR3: CASALWGAGANVLTF
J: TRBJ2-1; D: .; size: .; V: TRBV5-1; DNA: TGCGCCAGCAGCTTGGTCGGGGTTGAGCAGTTCTTC; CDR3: CASSLVGVEQFF
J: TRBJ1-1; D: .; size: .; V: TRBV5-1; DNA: TGCGCCAGCAGCTTGGGTCCATTCCCCACTGAAGCTTTCTTT; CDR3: CASSLGPFPTEAFF
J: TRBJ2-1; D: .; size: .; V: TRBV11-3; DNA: TGTGCCAGCAGCTCCCTAGGTCCGGCTGAGCAGTTCTTC; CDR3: CASSSLGPAEQFF
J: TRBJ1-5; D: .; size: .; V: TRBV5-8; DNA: TGTGCCAGCAGCTTCGGGGGGCGCGGGGACAATCAGCCCCAGCATTTT; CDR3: CASSFGGRGDNQPQHF
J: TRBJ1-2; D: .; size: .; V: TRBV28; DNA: TGTGCCAGCAGTTTGCAGCGGGGCTACACCTTC; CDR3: CASSLQRGYTF
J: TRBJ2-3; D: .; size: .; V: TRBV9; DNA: TGTGCCAGCAGCGATAGGGGGGACAGAAGCACAGATACGCAGTATTTT; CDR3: CASSDRGDRSTDTQYF
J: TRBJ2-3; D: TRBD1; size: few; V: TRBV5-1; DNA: TGCGCCAGCAGCGGGAGGACAGGGGGCTATGATACGCAGTATTTT; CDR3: CASSGRTGGYDTQYF
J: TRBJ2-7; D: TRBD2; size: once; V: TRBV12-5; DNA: TGTGCTAGTGGTTTGGTACATGGGGGGGGGCAGTACTTC; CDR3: CASGLVHGGGQYF
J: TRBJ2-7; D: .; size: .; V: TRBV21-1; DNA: TGTGCCAGCAGCGAGACGGGAGCAAACGAGCAGTACTTC; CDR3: CASSETGANEQYF
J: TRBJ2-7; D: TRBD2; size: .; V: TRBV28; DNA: TGTGCCAGCAGCAGCCTAGCGGGAGGGGTTTACGAGCAGTACTTC; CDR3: CASSSLAGGVYEQYF
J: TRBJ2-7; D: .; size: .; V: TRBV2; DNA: TGTGCCAGCAGGGGAGTCTCCTACGAGCAGTACTTC; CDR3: CASRGVSYEQYF
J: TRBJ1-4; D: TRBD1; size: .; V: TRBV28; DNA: TGTGCCAGCAGTATACAGGGGATGAGGGATGAAAAACTGTTTTTT; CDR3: CASSIQGMRDEKLFF
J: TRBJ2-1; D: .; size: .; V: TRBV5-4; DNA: TGTGCCAGCAGCGGTAGCAAAGACAATGAGCAGTTCTTC; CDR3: CASSGSKDNEQFF
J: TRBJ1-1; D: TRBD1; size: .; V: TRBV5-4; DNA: TGTGCCAGCAGCTTGGGGGGGAAGGGGGCCTACACTGAAGCTTTCTTT; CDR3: CASSLGGKGAYTEAFF
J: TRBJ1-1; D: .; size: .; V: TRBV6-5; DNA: TGTGCCAGCCGCGTGGACCCAGGGATGAACACTGAAGCTTTCTTT; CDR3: CASRVDPGMNTEAFF
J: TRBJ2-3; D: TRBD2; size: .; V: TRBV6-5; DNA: TGTGCCAGCAACATAGCGGGACGAGGGACAGATACGCAGTATTTT; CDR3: CASNIAGRGTDTQYF
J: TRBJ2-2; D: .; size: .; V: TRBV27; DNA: TGTGCCAGCAGTTTAAGCGGACGAGACACCGGGGAGCTGTTTTTT; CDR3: CASSLSGRDTGELFF
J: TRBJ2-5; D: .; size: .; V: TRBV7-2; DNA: TGTGCCAGCAGCGCCACGTCAGGGGAGGAGACCCAGTACTTC; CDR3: CASSATSGEETQYF
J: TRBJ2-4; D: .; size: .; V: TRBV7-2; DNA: TGTGCCAGCAGCCGGTTAGGGGCAGGGGGGACTGCCATTCAGTACTTC; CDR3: CASSRLGAGGTAIQYF
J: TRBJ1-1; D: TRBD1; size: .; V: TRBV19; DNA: TGTGCCAGTAGTATTTACGGGACAGGCCTCATGAACACTGAAGCTTTCTTT; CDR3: CASSIYGTGLMNTEAFF
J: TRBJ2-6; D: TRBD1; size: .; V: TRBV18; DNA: TGTGCCAGCTCACCGCCCCGCGCAGGGGGAATCTCTGGGGCCAACGTCCTGACTTTC; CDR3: CASSPPRAGGISGANVLTF
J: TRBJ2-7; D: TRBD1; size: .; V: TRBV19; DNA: TGTGCCAGTAGTATTAACAGGGGCTACGAGCAGTACTTC; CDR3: CASSINRGYEQYF
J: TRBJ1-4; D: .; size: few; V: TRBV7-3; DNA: TGTGCCAGCAGCCCCAGCGGGGGGGAAAAACTGTTTTTT; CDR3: CASSPSGGEKLFF
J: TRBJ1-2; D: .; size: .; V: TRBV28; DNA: TGTGCCAGCAGTCTAACCGCCCGGGAGGGCTACACCTTC; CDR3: CASSLTAREGYTF
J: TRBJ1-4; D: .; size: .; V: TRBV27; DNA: TGTGCCAGCACAGCTAGGCAGAATGAAAAACTGTTTTTT; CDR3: CASTARQNEKLFF
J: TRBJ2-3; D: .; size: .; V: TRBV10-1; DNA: TGCGCCAGCAGCCCCGGACTTTCCACAGATACGCAGTATTTT; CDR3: CASSPGLSTDTQYF
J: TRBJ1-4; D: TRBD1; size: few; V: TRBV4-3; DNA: TGCGCCAGCAGCCGCGGGACAGGGGAGGGGTATACGGAAGAAAAACTGTTTTTT; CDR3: CASSRGTGEGYTEEKLFF
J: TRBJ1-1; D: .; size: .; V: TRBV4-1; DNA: TGCGCCAGCAGCCAAGCCGGGGGTAGGAACACTGAAGCTTTCTTT; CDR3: CASSQAGGRNTEAFF
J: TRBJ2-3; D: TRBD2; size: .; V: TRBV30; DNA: TGTGCCCGGCGAAGGACTAGCGGGAAGGCAGATACGCAGTATTTT; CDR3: CARRRTSGKADTQYF
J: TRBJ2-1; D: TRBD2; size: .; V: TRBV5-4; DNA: TGTGCCAGCAGCCCCACAGCGGGAGTCTCTGAGCAGTTCTTC; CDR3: CASSPTAGVSEQFF
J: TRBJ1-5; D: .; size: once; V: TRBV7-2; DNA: TGTGCCAGCAGCTTAGTATGGGCCAGCCCCCAGCATTTT; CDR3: CASSLVWASPQHF
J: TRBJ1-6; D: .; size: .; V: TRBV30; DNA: TGTGCCTGGAGAGGGGAGCGGGGGAATAATTCACCCCTCCACTTT; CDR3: CAWRGERGNNSPLHF
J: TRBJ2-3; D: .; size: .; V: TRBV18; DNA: TGTGCCAGCTCACTTTCGGGGACAGATACGCAGTATTTT; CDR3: CASSLSGTDTQYF
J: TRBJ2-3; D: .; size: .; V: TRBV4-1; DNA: TGCGCCAGCAGCCAAGACGCAGGCACAGATACGCAGTATTTT; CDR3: CASSQDAGTDTQYF
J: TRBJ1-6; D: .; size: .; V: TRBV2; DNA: TGTGCCAGCAGTGAAAGGGGTGGTCAAAATAATTCACCCCTCCACTTT; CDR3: CASSERGGQNNSPLHF
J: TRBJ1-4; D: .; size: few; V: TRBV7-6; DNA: TGTGCCAGCAGCTTAGCTGACAGCCAGAATGAAAAACTGTTTTTT; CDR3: CASSLADSQNEKLFF
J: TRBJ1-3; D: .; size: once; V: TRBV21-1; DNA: TGTGCCAGCAGCAGGGACAGGGTGGACTCTGGAAACACCATATATTTT; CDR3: CASSRDRVDSGNTIYF
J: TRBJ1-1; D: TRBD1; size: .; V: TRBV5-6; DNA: TGTGCCAGCAGCCGGGACAGAGGAAGATCTGAAGCTTTCTTT; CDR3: CASSRDRGRSEAFF
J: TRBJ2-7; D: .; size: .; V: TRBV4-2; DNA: TGTGCCAGCAGCCAAGATTTGGCTAGCGCGTCCTACGAGCAGTACTTC; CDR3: CASSQDLASASYEQYF
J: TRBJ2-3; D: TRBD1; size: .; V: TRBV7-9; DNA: TGTGCCAGCAGCTTCCGGACAGGGGATCAAGATACGCAGTATTTT; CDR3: CASSFRTGDQDTQYF
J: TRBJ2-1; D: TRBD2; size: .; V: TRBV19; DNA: TGTGCCAGCCACGGGACTAGCGGCGTAGGCGAGCAGTTCTTC; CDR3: CASHGTSGVGEQFF
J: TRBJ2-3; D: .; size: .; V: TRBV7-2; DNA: TGTGCCAGCAGCCGAGGGGCGGGAAGCGCAGATACGCAGTATTTT; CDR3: CASSRGAGSADTQYF
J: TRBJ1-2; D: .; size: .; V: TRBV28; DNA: TGTGCCAGCAGTTTATGGCCCACAGGGAGTGGAGGCTACACCTTC; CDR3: CASSLWPTGSGGYTF
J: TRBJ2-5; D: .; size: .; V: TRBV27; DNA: TGTGCCAGCAGTTTCCGGTCCCAAGAGACCCAGTACTTC; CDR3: CASSFRSQETQYF
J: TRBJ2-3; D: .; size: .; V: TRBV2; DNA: TGTGCCAGCAGTGTTACCCCACTAGCCCCTAGCACAGATACGCAGTATTTT; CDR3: CASSVTPLAPSTDTQYF
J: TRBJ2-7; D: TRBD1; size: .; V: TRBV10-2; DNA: TGCGCCAGCAGAGGACAGGGGGCGAGTTACGAGCAGTACTTC; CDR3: CASRGQGASYEQYF
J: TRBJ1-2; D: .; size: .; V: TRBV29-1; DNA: TGCAGCGTTTTCCAGGACTATGGCTACACCTTC; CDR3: CSVFQDYGYTF
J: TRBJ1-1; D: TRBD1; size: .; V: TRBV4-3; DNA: TGCGCCAGCAGCCAATCGACAGGGGGCACTGAAGCTTTCTTT; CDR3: CASSQSTGGTEAFF
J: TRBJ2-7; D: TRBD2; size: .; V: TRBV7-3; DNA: TGTGCCAGCAGCTCCTATTCCCTAGCGGGAGCGTACGAGCAGTACTTC; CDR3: CASSSYSLAGAYEQYF
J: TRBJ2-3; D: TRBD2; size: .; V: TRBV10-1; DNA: TGCGCCAGTTCTAGCGGAGATACGCAGTATTTT; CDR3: CASSSGDTQYF
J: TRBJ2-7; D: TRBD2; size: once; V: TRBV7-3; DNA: TGTGCCAGCAGCTTAGGACTAGCGGGAGACGAGCAGTACTTC; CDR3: CASSLGLAGDEQYF
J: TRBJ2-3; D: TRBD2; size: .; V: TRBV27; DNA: TGTGCCAGCAGCACCGGACTAGCGGGGGGGACCGGGGGGCAGTATTTT; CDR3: CASSTGLAGGTGGQYF
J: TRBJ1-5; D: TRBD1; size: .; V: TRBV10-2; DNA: TGCGCCAGCAGTCCGGACAGGGCAAGGCCCCAGCATTTT; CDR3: CASSPDRARPQHF
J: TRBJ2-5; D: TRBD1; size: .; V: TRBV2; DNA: TGTGCCAGCAGTGAATGGTCAGGGGGCGCCGAGACCCAGTACTTC; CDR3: CASSEWSGGAETQYF